This TCR beta chain was recovered during a study of T-cell reconstitution after alpha-beta-depleted transplantation in children (dated by TCRdb to the mid-2010s). Regarding the study in general: The study quantitatively tracked T-cell immune reconstitution after TCRalphabeta/CD19-depleted allogeneic hematopoietic cell transplantation in children using TCR repertoire profiling. Here is what the overall study found, with its caveats: The high TCRbeta diversity at day 60 in some patients was ascribed to recipient T cells and intrathymic progenitors that had survived conditioning. Over subsequent months, a decline in hyperexpanded clone frequencies was noted, and after one year, T-cell counts and TCRbeta diversity were mostly ascribed to newly produced T cells. Apparently early alphabetaT-cell count recovery about two months after transplant reportedly relied on only several hundred rapidly expanded clones derived from non-depleted graft cells.

This clonotype occurred once. The antigen it recognizes is unknown. This may be a read error, as it is one base from a much larger clone. Library preparation used PCR. The instrument was an Illumina HiSeq 2500. To normalize quantification of the TCRbeta repertoire, the TCR libraries were built with molecular barcoding that relied on unique molecular identifiers. The public reads were reanalyzed by TCRdb: fastp trimming at Q25, MiXCR alignment, in-frame beta chains only. Under each unique CDR3 protein, matching rows form one entry showing the most common genes and DNA. This sample holds about 260,000 distinct CDR3 sequences; more than 9% were observed only once. The biggest ten clones account for about a quarter of the sample. Taken from the germline V gene (reference sequence), the CDR1 and CDR2 loops are SEHNR and FQNEAQ. Its CDR3 holds 14 amino acids, cysteine through phenylalanine. Just CDR3 DNA is preserved here, 42 bases in frame from base 1.

The treatment or condition label on this specimen signifies: allogeneic hematopoietic cell transplantation with graft depleted of TCRalphabeta T cells and CD19 B cells. The transplant recipients were children given TCRalphabeta/CD19-depleted allogeneic hematopoietic cell grafts. In this chain, TRBV7-9 is recombined with TRBJ2-1; no confident D gene assignment can be made. The clonotype was recovered from a male patient aged 2-9 years who had a stem cell transplant for chronic granulomatous disease, so the T cells may come from the graft donor. This material consisted of peripheral blood, taken 180 days after TCRalphabeta/CD19-depleted stem cell transplant. At the DNA level, the sequence is TGTGCCAGCAGCAACCTACCTAGTATCAATGAGCCGTTCTTC. Its protein is CASSNLPSINEPFF.